These T cell receptor beta chains were read from a single sample in a study of T cells in Graves' hyperthyroidism and ophthalmopathy. TCRdb called the multiplex PCR reads again in MiXCR, with one record for every CDR3 protein. This table holds about 400,000 distinct CDR3 sequences, roughly 13% found once. Sequencing was done on a sample of blood. These receptors originate from a woman aged 18-35 years with Graves' hyperthyroidism. Each CDR3 is given with its conserved first and last residue. The D gene is left open where the match is weak. The size entry is marked missing in some rows and otherwise reads once, few, many or a size class.

D	V	J	size	CDR3	DNA
NA	TRBV29-1	TRBJ2-1	NA	CSVEGRLTNEQFF	TGCAGCGTTGAAGGGAGACTCACGAATGAGCAGTTCTTC
TRBD1	TRBV6-1	TRBJ1-2	NA	CACSTQGGGGNYGYTF	TGTGCCTGCAGCACACAGGGGGGGGGAGGTAACTATGGCTACACCTTC
NA	TRBV9	TRBJ1-1	few	CASRVGSNTEAFF	TGTGCCAGCAGGGTGGGGTCAAACACTGAAGCTTTCTTT
TRBD1	TRBV20-1	TRBJ2-7	many	CSASGQGSYEQYF	TGCAGTGCTAGTGGACAGGGTTCCTACGAGCAGTACTTC
NA	TRBV6-1	TRBJ1-1	many	CASSIKMNTEAFF	TGTGCCAGCAGTATCAAGATGAACACTGAAGCTTTCTTT
TRBD1	TRBV15	TRBJ2-5	once	CATSGRGPVETQYF	TGTGCCACCAGCGGCAGGGGGCCCGTAGAGACCCAGTACTTC
TRBD1	TRBV5-1	TRBJ1-2	many	CASSLDGQGAYGYTF	TGCGCCAGCAGCTTGGATGGGCAGGGGGCCTATGGCTACACCTTC
TRBD2	TRBV9	TRBJ2-5	NA	CASSVEGGKETQYF	TGTGCCAGCAGCGTAGAGGGAGGGAAAGAGACCCAGTACTTC
NA	TRBV30	TRBJ2-1	many	CASKFRASHYNEQFF	TGTGCCTCTAAATTCCGGGCCTCTCATTACAATGAGCAGTTCTTC
NA	TRBV28	TRBJ2-7	many	CASSLSPGASTYEQYF	TGTGCCAGCAGTTTATCCCCGGGGGCGTCCACCTACGAGCAGTACTTC
NA	TRBV10-3	TRBJ2-6	NA	CAISGVAAGAGANVLTF	TGTGCCATCAGTGGGGTGGCAGCCGGGGCCGGGGCCAACGTCCTGACTTTC
NA	TRBV28	TRBJ1-2	many	CASSLGHPLGGYTF	TGTGCCAGCAGTTTGGGCCACCCGCTTGGTGGCTACACCTTC
NA	TRBV4-3	TRBJ1-4	few	CASSQAVGRTTNEKLFF	TGCGCCAGCAGCCAAGCTGTTGGGAGGACAACTAATGAAAAACTGTTTTTT
TRBD2	TRBV7-2	TRBJ2-2	many	CASSLAYSGRGNTGELFF	TGTGCCAGCAGCTTAGCGTATAGCGGGAGGGGGAACACCGGGGAGCTGTTTTTT
NA	TRBV6-4	TRBJ1-2	NA	CASLRDMPSGYTF	TGTGCCAGCCTCCGGGACATGCCTAGCGGCTACACCTTC
NA	TRBV2	TRBJ1-2	many	CASSETGSYGYTF	TGTGCCAGCAGTGAAACAGGGAGCTATGGCTACACCTTC
TRBD1	TRBV30	TRBJ2-7	NA	CAWSATGGKDEQYF	TGTGCCTGGAGTGCGACAGGGGGAAAGGACGAGCAGTACTTC
TRBD1	TRBV28	TRBJ1-3	few	CASRRHTGGISGNTIYF	TGTGCCAGCAGACGACATACAGGGGGAATCTCTGGAAACACCATATATTTT
NA	TRBV19	TRBJ2-2	few	CASSTTTNTGELFF	TGTGCCAGTAGTACCACCACGAACACCGGGGAGCTGTTTTTT
TRBD1	TRBV2	TRBJ1-1	many	CASKGQGIWTEAFF	TGTGCCAGCAAGGGACAGGGTATTTGGACTGAAGCTTTCTTT
TRBD1	TRBV7-2	TRBJ2-2	NA	CASSVRQHRGAHTGELFF	TGTGCCAGCAGCGTTAGGCAGCACAGGGGCGCCCACACCGGGGAGCTGTTTTTT
NA	TRBV11-2	TRBJ1-3	NA	CASSLLGVTGNTIYF	TGTGCCAGCAGCTTATTGGGGGTAACCGGAAACACCATATATTTT
NA	TRBV27	TRBJ1-1	many	CASSPRGAIWTEAFF	TGTGCCAGCAGCCCCAGGGGCGCGATTTGGACTGAAGCTTTCTTT
TRBD1	TRBV20-1	TRBJ1-2	many	CSARDRGIYGYTF	TGCAGTGCTAGGGACAGGGGGATCTATGGCTACACCTTC
TRBD2	TRBV20-1	TRBJ2-7	few	CSANDLRLAGVREQYF	TGCAGTGCCAACGACCTCCGACTAGCGGGAGTTCGGGAGCAGTACTTC
TRBD2	TRBV20-1	TRBJ2-5	many	CSVKLGWSLAGGPQETQYF	TGCAGTGTAAAGCTAGGGTGGAGTCTAGCGGGAGGACCCCAAGAGACCCAGTACTTC
TRBD2	TRBV7-9	TRBJ2-3	many	CASSLPRLAEGGDTQYF	TGTGCCAGCAGCCTCCCGAGACTAGCGGAAGGTGGAGATACGCAGTATTTT
TRBD2	TRBV3-1	TRBJ2-7	many	CASSQLAGASEQYF	TGTGCCAGCAGCCAACTAGCGGGAGCATCCGAGCAGTACTTC
NA	TRBV28	TRBJ1-5	many	CASLSGRGGQPQHF	TGTGCCTCCCTTTCGGGCAGGGGTGGGCAGCCCCAGCATTTT
NA	TRBV9	TRBJ2-6	NA	CASSAQQVPSSGANVLTF	TGTGCCAGCAGCGCCCAACAGGTCCCTAGCTCTGGGGCCAACGTCCTGACTTTC
TRBD2	TRBV28	TRBJ2-2	NA	CASSLIWESSGSPGELFF	TGTGCCAGCAGTTTAATATGGGAGAGTAGCGGGAGCCCCGGGGAGCTGTTTTTT
NA	TRBV10-1	TRBJ2-3	many	CASSEGALHADTQYF	TGCGCCAGCAGTGAGGGGGCGCTTCACGCAGATACGCAGTATTTT
NA	TRBV3-1	TRBJ2-3	many	CASSKRGGNGNTQYF	TGTGCCAGCAGCAAACGAGGCGGTAACGGGAATACGCAGTATTTT
NA	TRBV27	TRBJ2-7	many	CASSFLTGTYEQYF	TGTGCCAGCAGTTTTTTAACAGGGACCTACGAGCAGTACTTC
TRBD2	TRBV9	TRBJ2-7	few	CASSFGTSEYEQYF	TGTGCCAGCAGCTTCGGGACTAGCGAATACGAGCAGTACTTC
NA	TRBV9	TRBJ2-3	NA	CASSVRPPDTQYF	TGTGCCAGCAGCGTACGGCCCCCAGATACGCAGTATTTT
TRBD1	TRBV6-1	TRBJ2-7	NA	CASSEETGGIYEQYF	TGTGCCAGCAGTGAAGAGACAGGGGGCATCTACGAGCAGTACTTC
TRBD1	TRBV28	TRBJ2-7	many	CASSRPGQAGREQYF	TGTGCCAGCAGCCGTCCGGGACAGGCTGGGCGCGAGCAGTACTTC
TRBD1	TRBV5-6	TRBJ1-1	few	CASSTGGRIGDTEAFF	TGTGCCAGCAGCACAGGGGGCCGGATAGGGGACACTGAAGCTTTCTTT
NA	TRBV2	TRBJ1-2	many	CASSQGGGNYGYTF	TGTGCCAGCAGTCAAGGGGGTGGAAACTATGGCTACACCTTC
NA	TRBV27	TRBJ2-2	NA	CATMGGSGRTGELFF	TGTGCCACGATGGGGGGTAGCGGAAGAACCGGGGAGCTGTTTTTT
TRBD2	TRBV6-1	TRBJ2-7	few	CASSEGTRNYEQYF	TGTGCCAGCAGTGAAGGGACTAGGAACTACGAGCAGTACTTC
TRBD2	TRBV14	TRBJ2-2	few	CASSQTAREDDTGELFF	TGTGCCAGCAGCCAAACGGCGCGGGAGGACGACACCGGGGAGCTGTTTTTT
TRBD2	TRBV5-4	TRBJ2-1	many	CASSWTSVRRNEQFF	TGTGCCAGCAGCTGGACTAGCGTTCGTAGAAATGAGCAGTTCTTC
NA	TRBV28	TRBJ2-4	many	CASSFGSRGDIQYF	TGTGCCAGCAGTTTTGGCAGTCGAGGCGACATTCAGTACTTC
NA	TRBV27	TRBJ2-6	many	CASSFSFGDTYSGANVLTF	TGTGCCAGCAGTTTCTCATTCGGGGACACCTACTCTGGGGCCAACGTCCTGACTTTC
NA	TRBV4-3	TRBJ2-1	few	CASSQDRLTYEQFF	TGCGCCAGCAGCCAAGACCGACTCACCTACGAGCAGTTCTTC
NA	TRBV4-1	TRBJ2-7	few	CASSQAEGSEQYF	TGCGCCAGCAGCCAGGCCGAGGGGAGCGAGCAGTACTTC
TRBD1	TRBV19	TRBJ2-7	many	CASSRGTGMFNEQYF	TGTGCCAGTAGTCGGGGGACAGGGATGTTCAACGAGCAGTACTTC
NA	TRBV7-7	TRBJ1-5	NA	CASSLVIFNQPQHF	TGTGCTAGCAGCTTAGTTATATTCAATCAGCCCCAGCATTTT
NA	TRBV27	TRBJ2-7	NA	CASSFSRSDYEQYF	TGTGCCAGCAGTTTTTCCAGGTCAGACTACGAGCAGTACTTC
TRBD2	TRBV27	TRBJ2-1	many	CASRETSGNAYEQFF	TGTGCCAGCCGTGAGACTAGCGGGAACGCGTATGAGCAGTTCTTC
TRBD2	TRBV7-2	TRBJ2-3	many	CASSLIAGVLNTQYF	TGTGCCAGCAGCTTAATAGCGGGAGTACTGAATACGCAGTATTTT
TRBD2	TRBV15	TRBJ2-5	few	CATSTGSGTAETQYF	TGTGCCACCAGCACCGGTAGCGGGACGGCTGAGACCCAGTACTTC
TRBD1	TRBV20-1	TRBJ1-1	many	CSALSRGPTEAFF	TGCAGTGCTTTATCCAGGGGGCCCACTGAAGCTTTCTTT
NA	TRBV20-1	TRBJ2-1	many	CSASSGDNEQFF	TGCAGTGCTAGTTCGGGAGACAATGAGCAGTTCTTC
TRBD2	TRBV19	TRBJ2-7	NA	CASSFVAGDYEQYF	TGTGCCAGTAGTTTCGTAGCGGGAGACTACGAGCAGTACTTC
NA	TRBV27	TRBJ1-5	NA	CASSLPPQGLHF	TGTGCCAGCAGTCTTCCTCCACAGGGTCTACATTTT
NA	TRBV27	TRBJ2-7	many	CASSLSASAMSYEQYF	TGTGCCAGCAGTTTATCGGCTAGCGCTATGTCCTACGAGCAGTACTTC
TRBD2	TRBV28	TRBJ2-2	many	CASSSNLAGLAGRAGELFF	TGTGCCAGCAGCTCTAACCTCGCTGGACTAGCGGGAAGGGCCGGGGAGCTGTTTTTT